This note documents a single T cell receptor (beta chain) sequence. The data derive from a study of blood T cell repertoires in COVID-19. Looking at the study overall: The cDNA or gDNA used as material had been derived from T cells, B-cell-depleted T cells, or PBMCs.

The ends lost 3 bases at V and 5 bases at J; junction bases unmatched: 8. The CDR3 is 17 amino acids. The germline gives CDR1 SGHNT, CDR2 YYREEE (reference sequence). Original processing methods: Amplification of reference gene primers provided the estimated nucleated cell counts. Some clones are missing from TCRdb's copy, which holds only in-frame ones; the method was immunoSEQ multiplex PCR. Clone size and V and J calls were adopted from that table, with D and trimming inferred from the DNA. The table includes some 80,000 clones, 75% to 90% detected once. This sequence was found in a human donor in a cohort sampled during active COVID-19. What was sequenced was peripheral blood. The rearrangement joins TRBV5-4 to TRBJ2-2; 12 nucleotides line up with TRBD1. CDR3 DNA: TGTGCCAGCAGCTCGTCCGGGACAGGGGGCCGGACCGGGGAGCTGTTTTTT. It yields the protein CASSSSGTGGRTGELFF.